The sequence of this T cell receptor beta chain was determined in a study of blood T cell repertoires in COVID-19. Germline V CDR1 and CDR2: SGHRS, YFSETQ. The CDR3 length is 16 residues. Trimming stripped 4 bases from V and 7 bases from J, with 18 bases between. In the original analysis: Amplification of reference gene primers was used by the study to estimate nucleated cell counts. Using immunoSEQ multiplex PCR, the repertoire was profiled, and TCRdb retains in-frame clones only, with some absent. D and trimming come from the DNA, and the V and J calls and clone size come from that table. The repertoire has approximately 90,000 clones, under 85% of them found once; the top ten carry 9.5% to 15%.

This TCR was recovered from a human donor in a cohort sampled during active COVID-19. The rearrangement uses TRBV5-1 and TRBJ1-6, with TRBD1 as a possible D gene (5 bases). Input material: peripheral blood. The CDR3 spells CASSPRGTPKNSPLHF. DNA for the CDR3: TGCGCCAGCAGCCCTCGCGGGACTCCCAAAAATTCACCCCTCCACTTT.